Below, 4 T cell receptor beta chains from the same sample are listed, as sequenced in a study of OX40 agonist ivuxolimab in advanced cancers. Clones were read by immunoSEQ multiplex PCR, and TCRdb kept only the in-frame ones, dropping some. The profile shows over 80,000 clones, more than 85% of them singletons. This material consisted of CD4+ or CD8+ T cells sorted from blood, taken in a trial of the OX40 agonist ivuxolimab. These TCRs come from an adult with an advanced solid tumor such as melanoma, head and neck, liver or kidney cancer.

This chain connects TRBV18 to TRBJ2-5; D is unclear. The CDR3 has 13 amino acids. V lost 1 base and J lost 5, with 8 bases in between. The germline CDR1 and CDR2 sequences are KGHSH and LQKENI. The CDR3 DNA reads as TGTGCCAGCTCACCACGGGTTAGTGAGACCCAGTACTTC. It yields the protein CASSPRVSETQYF.

The chain recombines TRBV19 with TRBJ2-1; no firm D call. Germline loops: CDR1 LNHDA, CDR2 SQIVND (reference sequence). Trimming stripped 7 bases from V and 3 bases from J, with 7 bases between. The CDR3 is made up of 12 amino acids. The CDR3 DNA follows: TGTGCCAGTAATACAAACTACAATGAGCAGTTCTTC. It specifies CASNTNYNEQFF.

The gene calls are TRBV28 and TRBJ1-1; the match to TRBD1 covers 8 bases. Trimming removed 4 bases from V and 1 base from J; junction bases left unmatched: 5. The CDR3 totals 15 residues. Germline V gene sequence: CDR1 MDHEN, CDR2 SYDVKM. The CDR3 coding sequence is TGTGCCAGCAGTTCCCCCGGACAGGGGAACACTGAAGCTTTCTTT. This encodes CASSSPGQGNTEAFF.

The chain carries TRBV5-8 and TRBJ2-7, with 9 positions matching TRBD1. The CDR3 length is 14 residues. In germline, CDR1 is SGHTS, CDR2 YDEGEE. With 3 bases clipped from V and 6 bases from J, the junction kept 7 bases outside the gene matches. The CDR3 DNA is TGTGCCAGCAGCTATAGGGGGACAGGGACCGAGCAGTACTTC. It codes for CASSYRGTGTEQYF. The full variable domain, completed using reference TRBV5-8 and TRBJ2-7, is EAGVTQSPTHLIKTRGQQATLRCSPISGHTSVYWYQQALGLGLQFLLWYDEGEERNRGNFPPRFSGRQFPNYSSELNVNALELEDSALYLCASSYRGTGTEQYFGPGTRLTVT.